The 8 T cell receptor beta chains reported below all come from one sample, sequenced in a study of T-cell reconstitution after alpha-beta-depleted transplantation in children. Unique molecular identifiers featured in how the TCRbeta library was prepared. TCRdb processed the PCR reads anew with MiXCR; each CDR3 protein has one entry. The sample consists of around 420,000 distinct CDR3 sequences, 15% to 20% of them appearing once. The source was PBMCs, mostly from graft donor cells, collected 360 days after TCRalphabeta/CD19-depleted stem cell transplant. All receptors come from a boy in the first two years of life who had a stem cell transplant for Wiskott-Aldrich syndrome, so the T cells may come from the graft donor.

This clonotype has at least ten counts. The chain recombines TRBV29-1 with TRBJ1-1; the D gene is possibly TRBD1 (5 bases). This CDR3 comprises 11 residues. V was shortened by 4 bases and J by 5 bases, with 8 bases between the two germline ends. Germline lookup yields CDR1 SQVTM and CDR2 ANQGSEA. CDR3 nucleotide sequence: TGCAGCGTTGGAAGGGGAACTGAAGCTTTCTTT. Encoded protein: CSVGRGTEAFF.

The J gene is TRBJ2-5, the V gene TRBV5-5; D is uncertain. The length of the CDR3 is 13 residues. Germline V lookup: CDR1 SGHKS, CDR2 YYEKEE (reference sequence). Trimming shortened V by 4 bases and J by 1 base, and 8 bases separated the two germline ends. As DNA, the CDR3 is TGTGCCAGCAGCCTGATCCCCCAAGAGACCCAGTACTTC. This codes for CASSLIPQETQYF.

CDR3 nucleotides: TGCAGCGTTGAAAGGGGGGCCCCTGGAGATACGCAGTATTTT. Translation gives CSVERGAPGDTQYF. The chain is built from TRBV29-1 and TRBJ2-3, with D possibly being TRBD1 or TRBD2 (6 bases each). Trimming stripped 2 bases from V and 5 bases from J, with 14 bases between. This CDR3 is 14 amino acids long. The germline CDR1 and CDR2 sequences are SQVTM and ANQGSEA.

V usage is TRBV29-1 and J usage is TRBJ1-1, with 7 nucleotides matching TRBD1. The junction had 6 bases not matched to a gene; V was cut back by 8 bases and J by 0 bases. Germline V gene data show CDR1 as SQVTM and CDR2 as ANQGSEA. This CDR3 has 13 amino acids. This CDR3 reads CSLRDRVNTEAFF. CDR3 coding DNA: TGCAGCCTGAGAGACAGGGTGAACACTGAAGCTTTCTTT.

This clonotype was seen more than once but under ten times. The CDR3 protein is CASSSAVPSEKLFF. CDR3 DNA sequence: TGCGCCAGCAGCTCCGCGGTGCCAAGTGAAAAACTGTTTTTT. The chain combines TRBV5-1 with TRBJ1-4; D call uncertain. The germline gives CDR1 SGHRS, CDR2 YFSETQ. There are 14 residues in the CDR3. The V end lost 3 bases, the J end lost 7 bases, and 13 bases lay between the germline ends.

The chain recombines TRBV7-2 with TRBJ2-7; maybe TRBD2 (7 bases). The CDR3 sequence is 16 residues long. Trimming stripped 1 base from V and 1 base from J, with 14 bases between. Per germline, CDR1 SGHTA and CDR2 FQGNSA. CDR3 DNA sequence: TGTGCCAGCAGCTTAGTGGGGGGGCGCGGGTCCTACGAGCAGTACTTC. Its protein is CASSLVGGRGSYEQYF.

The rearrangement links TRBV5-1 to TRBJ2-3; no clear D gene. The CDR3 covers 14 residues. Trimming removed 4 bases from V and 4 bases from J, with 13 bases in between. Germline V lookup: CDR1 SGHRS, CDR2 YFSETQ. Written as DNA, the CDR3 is TGCGCCAGCAGCCTCCTCAACTTCCCAGATACGCAGTATTTT. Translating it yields CASSLLNFPDTQYF.

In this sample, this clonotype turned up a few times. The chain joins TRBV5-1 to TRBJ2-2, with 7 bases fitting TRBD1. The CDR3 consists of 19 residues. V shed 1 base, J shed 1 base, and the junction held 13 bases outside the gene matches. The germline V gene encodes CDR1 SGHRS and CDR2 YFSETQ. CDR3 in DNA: TGCGCCAGCAGCTTGATCTCGCCGGACAGGTCCCTGAACACCGGGGAGCTGTTTTTT. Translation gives CASSLISPDRSLNTGELFF.